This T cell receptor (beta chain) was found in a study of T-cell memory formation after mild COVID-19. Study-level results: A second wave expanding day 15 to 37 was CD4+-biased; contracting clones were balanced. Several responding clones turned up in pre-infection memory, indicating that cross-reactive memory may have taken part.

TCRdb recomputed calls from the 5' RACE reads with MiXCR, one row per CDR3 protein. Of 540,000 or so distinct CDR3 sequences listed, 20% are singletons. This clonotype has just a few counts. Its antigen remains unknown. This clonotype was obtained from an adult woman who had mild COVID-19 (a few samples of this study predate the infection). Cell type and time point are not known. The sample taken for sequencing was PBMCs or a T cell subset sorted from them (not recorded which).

The CDR3 coding sequence is TGTGCCACCAGTGGGAGACAGGGTAGCACAGATACGCAGTATTTT. It codes for CATSGRQGSTDTQYF. The V call is TRBV24-1, the J call TRBJ2-3; TRBD1 matches at 7 bases. J gave up 0 bases and V 5 bases, and 4 bases lay outside the gene matches. The germline gives CDR1 KGHDR, CDR2 SFDVKD. The CDR3 loop spans 15 amino acids.